This entry concerns a single T cell receptor beta chain. Its specificity is not known. The data belong to a study of T cell responses to AZD1222 COVID-19 vaccine. Sequencing used immunoSEQ multiplex PCR; TCRdb keeps in-frame clones, though not all of them. The table has 85,000 to 120,000 clones, around 90% seen once. Overall study results and limits: Reports indicate that nearly half of spike-specific TCRs are directed at unmutated variant regions. The donors showed a predominance of white British ancestry and of females, with possible underestimation of clonal diversity.

Trimming took off 1 base at V and 5 bases at J, with 13 bases between the two ends. The CDR3 sequence is 15 residues long. Germline CDR1 MNHEY, CDR2 SVGAGI. This clonotype was obtained from an adult in good health. Specimen: peripheral blood, collected on day 0 of AZD1222 vaccination. V is TRBV6-5 and J is TRBJ2-3; possible D gene TRBD2, 6 bases. The CDR3, as DNA: TGTGCCAGCAGTTACTTTAGCGGAGGTGGAGATACGCAGTATTTT. Amino acid sequence: CASSYFSGGGDTQYF.